What follows describes a single T cell receptor (beta chain). The record originates from a study of cytomegalovirus exposure and HLA in healthy donors. While unrecorded immune exposures were likely, the donors were nominally healthy when sampled. The study ran its PCR with 60 Vbeta and 13 Jbeta primers. Method: immunoSEQ multiplex PCR; TCRdb's copy keeps in-frame clones and lacks some. Of about 150,000 clones in the sample, around 80% are singletons; the top ten hold around 6.2%. This CDR3 has 12 amino acids. Between the trimmed V and J ends, which lost 3 bases and 2 bases, there was a span of 7 bases. In germline, CDR1 is GTSNPN, CDR2 SVGIG (reference sequence).

The sample comprised PBMCs. The gene calls are TRBV30 and TRBJ1-1; D not certain. The sequence came from a man in his thirties or forties in good health and CMV-seropositive. The CDR3 reads CAWSTPNTEAFF. DNA for the CDR3: TGTGCCTGGAGCACTCCTAACACTGAAGCTTTCTTT.